These 20 T cell receptor beta chains came from one sample sequenced in a study of immune evolution from preneoplasia to lung adenocarcinoma. Method: immunoSEQ multiplex PCR; TCRdb's copy keeps in-frame clones and lacks some. There are around 3,000 clones in the sample; around 83% occur only once, and around 14% lies in the top ten. The sequencing input was FFPE adjacent normal lung tissue. The source is a person aged 35-55 years with lung adenocarcinoma.

The chain uses TRBV5-1 and TRBJ2-7, with TRBD2 matching 9 bases. V lost 5 bases, J lost 0 bases, and 6 bases stayed unmatched. CDR1 and CDR2 from the germline V gene are SGHRS and YFSETQ. The CDR3 sequence is 15 residues long. The CDR3 loop is CASSFGSGSSYEQYF. DNA for the CDR3: TGCGCCAGCAGTTTTGGTAGCGGGAGCTCCTACGAGCAGTACTTC.

The chain links TRBV11-2 to TRBJ1-2; D gene unclear. This CDR3 region has 14 residues. V was clipped by 0 bases and J by 4 bases, with 9 bases between them. Germline V CDR1 and CDR2: SGHAT, FQNNGV. The CDR3 nucleotides are TGTGCCAGCAGCTTAGAAGCGGCAGCCTATGGCTACACCTTC. Translation gives CASSLEAAAYGYTF. Full variable domain (rest looked up from reference TRBV11-2 and TRBJ1-2): EAGVAQSPRYKIIEKRQSVAFWCNPISGHATLYWYQQILGQGPKLLIQFQNNGVVDDSQLPKDRFSAERLKGVDSTLKIQPAKLEDSAVYLCASSLEAAAYGYTFGSGTRLTVV.

The chain joins TRBV30 to TRBJ2-6, with TRBD1 as a possible D gene (6 bases). The germline gives CDR1 GTSNPN, CDR2 SVGIG (reference sequence). The V gene lost 5 bases and the J gene lost 4 bases, with 12 bases spanning the gap. The CDR3 is 14 residues long. The CDR3 region has the DNA TGTGCCTGGTCGCAGGGGTCCGGGGCCAACGTCCTGACTTTC. This codes for CAWSQGSGANVLTF.

The chain uses TRBV18 and TRBJ2-5, with 7 bases matching TRBD1. The ends lost 6 bases at V and 0 bases at J; junction bases unmatched: 4. CDR3 size: 14 residues. Germline values: CDR1 KGHSH, CDR2 LQKENI. The CDR3 is CASSRDSHQETQYF. CDR3 nucleotide sequence: TGTGCCAGCTCTCGGGACAGCCACCAAGAGACCCAGTACTTC.

This rearrangement joins TRBV18 to TRBJ1-1; weak D call: TRBD1 (6 bases). This CDR3 comprises 13 residues. Trimming left V 0 bases short and J 7 bases short, with 9 bases between. Germline V gives CDR1 KGHSH, CDR2 LQKENI. The CDR3 region has the DNA TGTGCCAGCTCACCACCAGGACAGCTTGAAGCTTTCTTT. Its translation: CASSPPGQLEAFF.

The rearrangement uses TRBV7-6 and TRBJ2-1; 12 bases are a match to TRBD2. The CDR3 contains 17 residues. Germline CDR1 is SGHVS and CDR2 is FNYEAQ. Trimming removed 5 bases from V and 0 bases from J; junction bases left unmatched: 5. DNA for the CDR3: TGTGCCAGCAGCCGGACTAGCGGGGCGAGCTCCTACAATGAGCAGTTCTTC. Encoded protein: CASSRTSGASSYNEQFF.

The rearrangement joins TRBV29-1 to TRBJ1-5; 11 bases fit TRBD1. V was pared by 4 bases and J by 8 bases, with 10 bases of the junction left unmatched. The CDR3 is 15 amino acids. The germline CDR1 and CDR2 sequences are SQVTM and ANQGSEA. The DNA for the CDR3 is TGCAGCGTTGTGTTGGGGGGACAGGGGGGTAAGCCCCAGCATTTT. It translates to CSVVLGGQGGKPQHF.

This clone was counted a single time. The chain is built from TRBV5-1 and TRBJ2-7; 12 bases align to TRBD1. The CDR3 contains 16 residues. Germline V gene data show CDR1 as SGHRS and CDR2 as YFSETQ. V dropped 4 bases and J dropped 6; count of bases not matched to a gene: 11. In DNA form, the CDR3 reads TGCGCCAGCAGCCTCAACCCGGGACAGGGGGCAGGCGAGCAGTACTTC. Amino acid sequence: CASSLNPGQGAGEQYF.

The V and J genes are TRBV4-2 and TRBJ2-5; TRBD2 matches 8 bases. CDR1 LGHNA and CDR2 YNFKEQ come from the germline V gene. Unmatched junction bases numbered 17, after V lost 3 bases and J lost 2 bases. This CDR3 is 19 amino acids long. CDR3 residues: CASSQEASMGGGPQETQYF. For the CDR3, the DNA is TGTGCCAGCAGCCAGGAAGCATCGATGGGCGGGGGGCCGCAAGAGACCCAGTACTTC.

V gene TRBV5-1 combines with J gene TRBJ2-1; TRBD1 aligns across 10 bases. Germline trimming cut 3 bases from V and 6 bases from J; bases unmatched to any gene: 12. This CDR3 region has 17 residues. Germline V CDR1 and CDR2: SGHRS, YFSETQ. CDR3 DNA sequence: TGCGCCAGCAGCTCCTCCTGGACAGGGGGGACCCTCAATGAGCAGTTCTTC. Translation gives CASSSSWTGGTLNEQFF.

J is TRBJ2-1 and V is TRBV7-6; weak D call: TRBD2 (5 bases). The V gene's germline CDR1 is SGHVS and CDR2 FNYEAQ. The CDR3 contains 16 residues. V was pared by 1 base and J by 3 bases, with 13 bases between. CDR3 nucleotide sequence: TGTGCCAGCAGCTTAGTAGGAGGAGATTACTACAATGAGCAGTTCTTC. Translation: CASSLVGGDYYNEQFF.

The rearrangement joins TRBV30 to TRBJ1-1; no clear D. This CDR3 contains 12 residues. Germline V gene lookup returns CDR1 GTSNPN and CDR2 SVGIG (reference sequence). Deletions cut 3 bases from V and 0 bases from J, with 5 bases between. CDR3 loop: CAWRALNTEAFF. The CDR3, as DNA: TGTGCCTGGAGAGCCCTGAACACTGAAGCTTTCTTT.

The sample holds one count of this clone. The chain recombines TRBV29-1 with TRBJ1-1; 9 nucleotides match TRBD1. Germline V gene data show CDR1 as SQVTM and CDR2 as ANQGSEA. The CDR3 runs 13 residues. The trim removed 5 bases at V and 11 bases at J, leaving 12 bases unmatched. The CDR3 is CSVKATGGYEAFF. In DNA form, the CDR3 reads TGCAGCGTTAAAGCCACAGGGGGCTATGAGGCTTTCTTT.

The chain couples TRBV6-1 to TRBJ2-1; 10 nucleotides agree with TRBD1. The germline V gene has CDR1 MNHNS and CDR2 SASEGT. V dropped 1 base and J dropped 8; count of bases not matched to a gene: 8. The CDR3 totals 16 residues. CDR3 loop: CASSEGPGQGIDEQFF. The CDR3 DNA reads as TGTGCCAGCAGTGAAGGTCCGGGACAGGGGATAGATGAGCAGTTCTTC.

This clone was seen a single time. The V gene is TRBV11-2, the J gene TRBJ1-1, with D tentatively TRBD1 (6 bases). V was pared by 5 bases and J by 2 bases, with 15 bases between. CDR3 length: 15 amino acids. Germline assignment: CDR1 SGHAT and CDR2 FQNNGV. For the CDR3, the DNA is TGTGCCAGCAGCCAGTCCTTGGGGGGCAACACTGAAGCTTTCTTT. Protein: CASSQSLGGNTEAFF.

The chain joins TRBV30 to TRBJ2-1, with D tentatively TRBD1 (5 bases). The V gene's germline CDR1 is GTSNPN and CDR2 SVGIG (reference sequence). CDR3 length equals 12 residues. Trimming removed 0 bases from V and 12 bases from J, with 12 bases in between. The CDR3 DNA sequence: TGTGCCTGGAGTGTCCAGGGTTGGGGGCAGTTCTTC. This translates into CAWSVQGWGQFF.

V usage is TRBV7-2 and J usage is TRBJ2-1; 7 positions agree with TRBD2. The CDR3 spans 14 residues. V was pared by 1 base and J by 10 bases, with 7 bases of the junction left unmatched. The V gene's germline CDR1 is SGHTA and CDR2 FQGNSA. CDR3 bases: TGTGCCAGCAGCTTAGATACTAGGGAGGGGGAGCAGTTCTTC. It specifies CASSLDTREGEQFF.

The chain uses TRBV29-1 and TRBJ2-4; D perhaps matches TRBD2 (6 bases). V shed 0 bases and J shed 7 bases, with 13 bases lying between them. This CDR3 spans 14 amino acids. Looked up from germline, CDR1 is SQVTM and CDR2 is ANQGSEA. This CDR3 reads CSVEDPEGRNIQYF. The CDR3 DNA sequence: TGCAGCGTTGAAGATCCTGAGGGGAGGAACATTCAGTACTTC.

The genes are TRBV5-4 and TRBJ2-5; 13 bases fit TRBD2. CDR3 length equals 18 residues. CDR1 and CDR2 (germline): SGHNT, YYREEE (reference sequence). With V trimmed by 4 bases and J by 0 bases, 9 bases remained unmatched. DNA for the CDR3: TGTGCCAGCAGCCCAACTAGCGGGAGGGGAAGGTACCAAGAGACCCAGTACTTC. It codes for CASSPTSGRGRYQETQYF.

The chain carries TRBV7-8 and TRBJ2-3, with D hard to call. Per the germline V gene, CDR1 is SGHVS and CDR2 is FQNEAQ. V was shortened by 5 bases and J by 0 bases, with 12 bases between the two germline ends. CDR3 length equals 15 residues. CDR3: CASSTRLGSTDTQYF. DNA for the CDR3: TGTGCCAGCAGCACACGACTGGGAAGCACAGATACGCAGTATTTT.